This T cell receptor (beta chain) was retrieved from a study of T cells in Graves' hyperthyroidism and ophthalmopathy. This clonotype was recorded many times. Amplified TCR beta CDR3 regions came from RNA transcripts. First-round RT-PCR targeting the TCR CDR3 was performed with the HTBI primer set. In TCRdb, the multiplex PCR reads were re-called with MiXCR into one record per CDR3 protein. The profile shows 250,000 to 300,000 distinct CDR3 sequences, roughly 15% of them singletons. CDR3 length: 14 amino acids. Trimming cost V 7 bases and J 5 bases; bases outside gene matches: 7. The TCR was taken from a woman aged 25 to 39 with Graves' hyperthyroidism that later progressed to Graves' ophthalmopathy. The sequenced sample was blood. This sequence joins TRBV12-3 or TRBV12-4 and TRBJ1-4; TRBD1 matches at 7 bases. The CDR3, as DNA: TGTGCCAGCACCGCAGGGACAGTAAATGAAAAACTGTTTTTT. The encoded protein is CASTAGTVNEKLFF.